This TCR beta chain derives from a study of blood T cell repertoires in COVID-19. Clones were sequenced by immunoSEQ multiplex PCR, and TCRdb holds only the in-frame ones, with some missing. The sample records more than 75,000 clones, roughly nine tenths being singletons. The V end was cut by 3 bases, the J end by 0 bases, with 9 bases between. This CDR3 comprises 15 residues. Per germline, CDR1 MGHRA and CDR2 YSYEKL. Input material: peripheral blood. The chain has TRBV4-1 and TRBJ1-5; unclear D gene. The clonotype originates from a man aged 45-65 years with acute or convalescent COVID-19. The CDR3 region has the DNA TGCGCCAGCAGCCAGATTGGCCCTAGCAATCAGCCCCAGCATTTT. Translation gives CASSQIGPSNQPQHF.